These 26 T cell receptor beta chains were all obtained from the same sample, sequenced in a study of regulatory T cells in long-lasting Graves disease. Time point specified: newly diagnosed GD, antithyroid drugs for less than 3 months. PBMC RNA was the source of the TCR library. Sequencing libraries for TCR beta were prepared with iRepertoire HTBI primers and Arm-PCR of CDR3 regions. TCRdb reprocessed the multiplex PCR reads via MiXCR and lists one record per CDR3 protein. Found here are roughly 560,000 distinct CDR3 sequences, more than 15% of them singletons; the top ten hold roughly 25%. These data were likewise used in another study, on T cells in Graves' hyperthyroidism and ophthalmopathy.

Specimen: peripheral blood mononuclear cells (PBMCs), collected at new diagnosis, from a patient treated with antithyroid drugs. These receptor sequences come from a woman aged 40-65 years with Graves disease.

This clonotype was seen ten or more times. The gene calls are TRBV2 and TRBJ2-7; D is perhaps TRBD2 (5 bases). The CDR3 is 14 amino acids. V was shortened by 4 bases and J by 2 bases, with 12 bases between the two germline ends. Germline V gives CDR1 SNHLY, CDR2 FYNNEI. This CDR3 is CASSGGLETYEQYF. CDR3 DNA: TGTGCCAGCAGTGGCGGACTCGAGACCTACGAGCAGTACTTC.

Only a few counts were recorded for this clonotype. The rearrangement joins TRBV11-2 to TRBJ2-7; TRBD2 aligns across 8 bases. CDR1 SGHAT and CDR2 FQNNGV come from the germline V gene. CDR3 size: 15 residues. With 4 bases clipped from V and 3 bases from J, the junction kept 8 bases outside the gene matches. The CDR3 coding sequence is TGTGCCAGCAGCTCCCAGCGGGGGCCTTACTACGAGCAGTACTTC. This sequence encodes CASSSQRGPYYEQYF.

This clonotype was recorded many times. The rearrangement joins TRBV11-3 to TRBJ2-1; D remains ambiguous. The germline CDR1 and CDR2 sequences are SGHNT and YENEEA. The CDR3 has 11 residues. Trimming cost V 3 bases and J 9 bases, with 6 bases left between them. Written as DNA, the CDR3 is TGTGCCAGCAGCTTGAGCACTGAGCAGTTCTTC. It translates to CASSLSTEQFF.

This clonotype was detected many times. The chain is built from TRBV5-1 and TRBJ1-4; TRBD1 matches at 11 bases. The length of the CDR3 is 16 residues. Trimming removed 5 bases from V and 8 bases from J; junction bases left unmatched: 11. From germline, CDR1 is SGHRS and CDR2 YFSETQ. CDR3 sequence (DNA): TGCGCCAGCAGACCGACGTCCGGGACAGGGGGGGAAAAACTGTTTTTT. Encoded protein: CASRPTSGTGGEKLFF.

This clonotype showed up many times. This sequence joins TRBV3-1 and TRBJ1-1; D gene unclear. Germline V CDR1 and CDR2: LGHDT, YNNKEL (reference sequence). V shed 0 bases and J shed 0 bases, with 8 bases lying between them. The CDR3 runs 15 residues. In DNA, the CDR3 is TGTGCCAGCAGCCAAGATATGACCCTGAACACTGAAGCTTTCTTT. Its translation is CASSQDMTLNTEAFF.

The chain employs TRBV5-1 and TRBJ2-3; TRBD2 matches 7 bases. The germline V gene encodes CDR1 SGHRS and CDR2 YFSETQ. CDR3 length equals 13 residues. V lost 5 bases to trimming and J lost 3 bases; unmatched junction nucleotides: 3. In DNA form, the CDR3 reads TGCGCCAGCAGGGCTAGCGGAACAGATACGCAGTATTTT. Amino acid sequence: CASRASGTDTQYF.

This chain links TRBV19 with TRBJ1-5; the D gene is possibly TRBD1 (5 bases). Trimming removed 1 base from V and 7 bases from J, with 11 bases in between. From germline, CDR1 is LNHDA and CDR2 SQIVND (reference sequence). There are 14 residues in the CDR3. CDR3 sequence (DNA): TGTGCCAGTAGTATAGGGGCCGAGGGGCAGCCCCAGCATTTT. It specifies CASSIGAEGQPQHF.

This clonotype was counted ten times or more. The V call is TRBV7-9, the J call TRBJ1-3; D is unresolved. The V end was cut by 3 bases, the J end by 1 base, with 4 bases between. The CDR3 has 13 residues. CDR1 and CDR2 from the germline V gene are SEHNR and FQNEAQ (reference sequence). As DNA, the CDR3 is TGTGCCAGCAGCTTGGGTTCTGGAAACACCATATATTTT. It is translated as CASSLGSGNTIYF.

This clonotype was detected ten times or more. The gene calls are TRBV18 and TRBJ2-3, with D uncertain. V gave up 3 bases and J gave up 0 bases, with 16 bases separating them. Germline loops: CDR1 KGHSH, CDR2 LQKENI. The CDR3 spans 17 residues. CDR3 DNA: TGTGCCAGCTCACCCGGGTTTATGGGGTCTAGCACAGATACGCAGTATTTT. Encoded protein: CASSPGFMGSSTDTQYF. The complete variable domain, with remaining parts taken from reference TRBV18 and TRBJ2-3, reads NAGVMQNPRHLVRRRGQEARLRCSPMKGHSHVYWYRQLPEEGLKFMVYLQKENIIDESGMPKERFSAEFPKEGPSILRIQQVVRGDSAAYFCASSPGFMGSSTDTQYFGPGTRLTVL.

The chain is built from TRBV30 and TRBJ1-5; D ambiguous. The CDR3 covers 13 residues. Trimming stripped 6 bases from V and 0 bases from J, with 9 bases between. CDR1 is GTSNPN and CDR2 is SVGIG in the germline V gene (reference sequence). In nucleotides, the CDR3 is TGTGCCTGTACGACTATTAGCAATCAGCCCCAGCATTTT. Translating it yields CACTTISNQPQHF. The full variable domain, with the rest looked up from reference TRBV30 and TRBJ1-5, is SQTIHQWPATLVQPVGSPLSLECTVEGTSNPNLYWYRQAAGRGLQLLFYSVGIGQISSEVPQNLSASRPQDRQFILSSKKLLLSDSGFYLCACTTISNQPQHFGDGTRLSIL.

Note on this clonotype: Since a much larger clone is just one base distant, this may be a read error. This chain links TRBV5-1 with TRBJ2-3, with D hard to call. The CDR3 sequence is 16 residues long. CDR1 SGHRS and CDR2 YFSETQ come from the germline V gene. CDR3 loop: CASGLALRTLGDTQYF. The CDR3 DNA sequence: TGCGCCAGCGGCTTGGCTTTGAGGACCCTGGGAGATACGCAGTATTTT.

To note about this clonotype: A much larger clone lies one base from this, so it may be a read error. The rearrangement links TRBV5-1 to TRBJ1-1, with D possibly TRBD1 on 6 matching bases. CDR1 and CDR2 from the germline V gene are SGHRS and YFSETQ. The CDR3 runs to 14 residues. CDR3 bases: TGCGCCAGCAGCCAAGGACAGTTGAACGCTGAAGCTTTCTTT. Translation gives CASSQGQLNAEAFF.

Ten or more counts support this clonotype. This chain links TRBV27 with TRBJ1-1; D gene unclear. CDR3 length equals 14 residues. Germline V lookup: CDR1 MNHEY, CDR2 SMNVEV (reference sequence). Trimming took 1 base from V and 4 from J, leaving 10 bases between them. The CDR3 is CASSLFRVSTEAFF. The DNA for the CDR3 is TGTGCCAGCAGTTTATTTCGGGTTAGCACTGAAGCTTTCTTT.

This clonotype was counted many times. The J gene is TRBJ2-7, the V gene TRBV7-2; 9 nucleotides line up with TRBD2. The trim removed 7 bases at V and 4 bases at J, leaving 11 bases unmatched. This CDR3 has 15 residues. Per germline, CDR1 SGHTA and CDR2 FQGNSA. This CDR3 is CASTPSAGGPYEQYF. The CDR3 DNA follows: TGTGCCAGCACCCCTTCCGCGGGGGGGCCTTACGAGCAGTACTTC.

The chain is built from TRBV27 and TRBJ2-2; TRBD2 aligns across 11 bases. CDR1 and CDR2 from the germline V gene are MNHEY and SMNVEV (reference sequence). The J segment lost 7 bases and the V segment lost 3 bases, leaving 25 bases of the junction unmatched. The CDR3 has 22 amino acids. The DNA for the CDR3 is TGTGCCAGCAGTTTTCGGGCTAGCGGGGGGTCGAAAACACCCCTCGGGGGCGGGGAGCTGTTTTTT. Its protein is CASSFRASGGSKTPLGGGELFF.

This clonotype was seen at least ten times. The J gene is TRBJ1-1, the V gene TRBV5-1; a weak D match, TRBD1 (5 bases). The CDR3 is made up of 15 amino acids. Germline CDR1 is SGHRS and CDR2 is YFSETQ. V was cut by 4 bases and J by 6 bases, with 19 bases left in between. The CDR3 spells CASSLSGLIGPEAFF. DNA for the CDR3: TGCGCCAGCAGCCTTTCAGGGTTAATAGGCCCTGAAGCTTTCTTT. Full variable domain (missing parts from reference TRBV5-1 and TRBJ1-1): KAGVTQTPRYLIKTRGQQVTLSCSPISGHRSVSWYQQTPGQGLQFLFEYFSETQRNKGNFPGRFSGRQFSNSRSEMNVSTLELGDSALYLCASSLSGLIGPEAFFGQGTRLTVV.

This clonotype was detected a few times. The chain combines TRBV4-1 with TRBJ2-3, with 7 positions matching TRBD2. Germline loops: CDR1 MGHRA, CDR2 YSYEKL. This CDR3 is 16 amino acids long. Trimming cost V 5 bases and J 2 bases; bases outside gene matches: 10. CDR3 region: CASSAGTTIPTDTQYF. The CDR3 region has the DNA TGCGCCAGCAGCGCCGGGACTACTATCCCCACAGATACGCAGTATTTT.

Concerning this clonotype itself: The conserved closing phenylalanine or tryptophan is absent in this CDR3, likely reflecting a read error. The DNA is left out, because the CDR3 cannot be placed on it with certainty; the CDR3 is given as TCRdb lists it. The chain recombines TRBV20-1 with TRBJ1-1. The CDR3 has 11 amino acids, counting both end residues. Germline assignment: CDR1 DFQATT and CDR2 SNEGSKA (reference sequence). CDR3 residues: CSAPASTQILS.

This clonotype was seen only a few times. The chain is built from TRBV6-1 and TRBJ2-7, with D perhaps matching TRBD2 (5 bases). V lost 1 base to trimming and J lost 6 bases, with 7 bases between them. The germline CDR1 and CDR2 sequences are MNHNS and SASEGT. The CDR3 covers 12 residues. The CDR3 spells CASSEVGSEQYF. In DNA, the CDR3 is TGTGCCAGCAGTGAAGTAGGGAGCGAGCAGTACTTC.

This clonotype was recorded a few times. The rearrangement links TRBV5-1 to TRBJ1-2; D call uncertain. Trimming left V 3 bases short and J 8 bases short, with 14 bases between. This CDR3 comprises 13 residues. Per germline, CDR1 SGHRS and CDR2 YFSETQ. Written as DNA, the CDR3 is TGCGCCAGCAGCTCCCAGACCGACGGAGGCTACACCTTC. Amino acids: CASSSQTDGGYTF.

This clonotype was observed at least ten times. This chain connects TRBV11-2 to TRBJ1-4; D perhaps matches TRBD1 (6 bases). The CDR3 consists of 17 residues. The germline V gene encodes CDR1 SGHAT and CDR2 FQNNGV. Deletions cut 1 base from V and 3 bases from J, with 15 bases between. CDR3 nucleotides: TGTGCCAGCAGCTTAGGCAGGGGTTCGAGTTCTAATGAAAAACTGTTTTTT. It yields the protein CASSLGRGSSSNEKLFF.

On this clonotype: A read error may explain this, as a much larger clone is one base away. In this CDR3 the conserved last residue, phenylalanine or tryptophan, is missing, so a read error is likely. CDR3 in DNA: TGTGCCAGCAGCTTAACTAGCGGGGACAATGAGCAGTTCTCC. Protein: CASSLTSGDNEQFS. The chain is built from TRBV6-1 and TRBJ2-1; 10 bases are a match to TRBD2. In germline, CDR1 is MNHNS, CDR2 SASEGT. The CDR3 length is 14 residues. Unmatched junction bases numbered 4, after V lost 6 bases and J lost 5 bases.

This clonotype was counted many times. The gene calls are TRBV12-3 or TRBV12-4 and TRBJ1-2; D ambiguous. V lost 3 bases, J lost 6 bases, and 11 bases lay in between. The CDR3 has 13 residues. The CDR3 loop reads CASSFKSDDGYTF. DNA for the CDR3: TGTGCCAGCAGTTTCAAGTCTGACGATGGCTACACCTTC.

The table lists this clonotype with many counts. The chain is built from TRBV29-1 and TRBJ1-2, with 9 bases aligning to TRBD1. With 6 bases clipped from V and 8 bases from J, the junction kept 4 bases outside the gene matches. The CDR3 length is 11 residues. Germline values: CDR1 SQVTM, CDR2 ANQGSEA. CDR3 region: CSVQGAEGYTF. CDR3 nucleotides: TGCAGCGTACAGGGGGCGGAAGGCTACACCTTC.

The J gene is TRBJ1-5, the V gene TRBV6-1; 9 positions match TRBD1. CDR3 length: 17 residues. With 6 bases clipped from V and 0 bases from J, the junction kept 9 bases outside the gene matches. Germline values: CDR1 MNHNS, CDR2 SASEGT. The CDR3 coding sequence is TGTGCCAGCAGCGGACAGGGGATGAGGGTTAGCAATCAGCCCCAGCATTTT. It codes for CASSGQGMRVSNQPQHF.

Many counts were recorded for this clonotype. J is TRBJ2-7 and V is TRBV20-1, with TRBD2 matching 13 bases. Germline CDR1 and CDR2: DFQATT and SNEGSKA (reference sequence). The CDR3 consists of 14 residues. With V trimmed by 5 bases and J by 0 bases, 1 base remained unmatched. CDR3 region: CSAGTSGDSYEQYF. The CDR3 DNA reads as TGCAGTGCTGGGACTAGCGGGGACTCCTACGAGCAGTACTTC.